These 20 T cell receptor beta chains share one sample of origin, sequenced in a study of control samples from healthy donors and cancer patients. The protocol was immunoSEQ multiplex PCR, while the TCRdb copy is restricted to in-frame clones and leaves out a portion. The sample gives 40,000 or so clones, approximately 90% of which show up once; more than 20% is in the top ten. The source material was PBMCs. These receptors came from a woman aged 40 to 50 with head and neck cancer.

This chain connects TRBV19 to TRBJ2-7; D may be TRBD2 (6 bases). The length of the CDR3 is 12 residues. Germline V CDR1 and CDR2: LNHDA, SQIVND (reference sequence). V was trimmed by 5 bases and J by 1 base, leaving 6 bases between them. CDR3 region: CASSAGSYEQYF. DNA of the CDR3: TGTGCCAGTAGTGCGGGATCCTACGAGCAGTACTTC.

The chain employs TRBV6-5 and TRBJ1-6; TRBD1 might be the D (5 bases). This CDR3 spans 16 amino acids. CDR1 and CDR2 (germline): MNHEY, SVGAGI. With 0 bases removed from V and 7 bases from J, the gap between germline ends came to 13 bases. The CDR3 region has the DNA TGTGCCAGCAGTTACTCGAAACAGTGGGGGAATTCACCCCTCCACTTT. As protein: CASSYSKQWGNSPLHF.

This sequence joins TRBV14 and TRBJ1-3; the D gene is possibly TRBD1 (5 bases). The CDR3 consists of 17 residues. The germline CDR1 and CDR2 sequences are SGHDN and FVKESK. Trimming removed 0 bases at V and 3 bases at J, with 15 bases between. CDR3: CASSQDYGGSGGNTIYF. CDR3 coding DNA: TGTGCCAGCAGCCAAGATTACGGGGGATCTGGTGGAAACACCATATATTTT.

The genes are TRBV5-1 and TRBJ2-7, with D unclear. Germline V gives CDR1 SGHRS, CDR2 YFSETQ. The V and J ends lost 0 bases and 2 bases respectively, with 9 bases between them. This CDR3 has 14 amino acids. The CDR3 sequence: CASSLDRLTYEQYF. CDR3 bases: TGCGCCAGCAGCTTGGACAGACTCACCTACGAGCAGTACTTC. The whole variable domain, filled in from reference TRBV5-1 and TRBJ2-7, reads KAGVTQTPRYLIKTRGQQVTLSCSPISGHRSVSWYQQTPGQGLQFLFEYFSETQRNKGNFPGRFSGRQFSNSRSEMNVSTLELGDSALYLCASSLDRLTYEQYFGPGTRLTVT.

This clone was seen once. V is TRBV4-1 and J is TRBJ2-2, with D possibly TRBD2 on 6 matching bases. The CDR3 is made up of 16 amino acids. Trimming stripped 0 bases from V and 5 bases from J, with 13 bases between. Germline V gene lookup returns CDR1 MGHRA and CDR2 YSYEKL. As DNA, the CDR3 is TGCGCCAGCAGCCAAGATAAGCGGGCGAGGACCGGGGAGCTGTTTTTT. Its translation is CASSQDKRARTGELFF.

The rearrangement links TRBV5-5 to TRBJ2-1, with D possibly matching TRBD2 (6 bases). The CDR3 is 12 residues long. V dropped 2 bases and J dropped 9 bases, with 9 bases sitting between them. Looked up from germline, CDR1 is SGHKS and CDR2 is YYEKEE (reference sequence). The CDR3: CASSFVGGEQFF. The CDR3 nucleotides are TGTGCCAGCAGCTTCGTCGGGGGTGAGCAGTTCTTC.

The CDR3 loop is CASSLGQYTEAFF. In nucleotides, the CDR3 is TGTGCCAGCAGCTTAGGGCAGTACACTGAAGCTTTCTTT. The J gene is TRBJ1-1, the V gene TRBV7-3; no clear D. Germline V gene data show CDR1 as SGHTA and CDR2 as FQGTGA. V was clipped by 2 bases and J by 3 bases, with 7 bases between them. The CDR3 spans 13 residues.

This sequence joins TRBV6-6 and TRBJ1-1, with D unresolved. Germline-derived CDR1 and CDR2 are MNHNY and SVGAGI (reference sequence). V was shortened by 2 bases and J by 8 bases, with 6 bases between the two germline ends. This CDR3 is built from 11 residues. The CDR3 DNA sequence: TGTGCCAGCAGTTACGGTAGAGAAGCTTTCTTT. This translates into CASSYGREAFF.

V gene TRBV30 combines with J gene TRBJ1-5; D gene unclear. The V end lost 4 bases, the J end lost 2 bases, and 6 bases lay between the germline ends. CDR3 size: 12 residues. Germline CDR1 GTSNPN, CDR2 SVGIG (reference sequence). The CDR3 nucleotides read TGTGCCTGGAAGGAGGGCAATCAGCCCCAGCATTTT. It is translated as CAWKEGNQPQHF. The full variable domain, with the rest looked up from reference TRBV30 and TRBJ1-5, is SQTIHQWPATLVQPVGSPLSLECTVEGTSNPNLYWYRQAAGRGLQLLFYSVGIGQISSEVPQNLSASRPQDRQFILSSKKLLLSDSGFYLCAWKEGNQPQHFGDGTRLSIL.

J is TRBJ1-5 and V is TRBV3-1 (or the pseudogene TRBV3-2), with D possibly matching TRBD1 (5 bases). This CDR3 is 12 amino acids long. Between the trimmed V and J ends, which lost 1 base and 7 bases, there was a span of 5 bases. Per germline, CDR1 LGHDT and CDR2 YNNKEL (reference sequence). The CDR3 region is CASSQGGQPQHF. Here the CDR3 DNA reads TGTGCCAGCAGCCAAGGGGGCCAGCCCCAGCATTTT.

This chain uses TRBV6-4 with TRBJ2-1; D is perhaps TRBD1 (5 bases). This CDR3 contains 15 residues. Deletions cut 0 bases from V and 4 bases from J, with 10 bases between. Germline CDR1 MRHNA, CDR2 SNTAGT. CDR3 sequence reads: CASSDSSGAYNEQFF. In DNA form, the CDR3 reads TGTGCCAGCAGTGACTCGAGTGGGGCATACAATGAGCAGTTCTTC.

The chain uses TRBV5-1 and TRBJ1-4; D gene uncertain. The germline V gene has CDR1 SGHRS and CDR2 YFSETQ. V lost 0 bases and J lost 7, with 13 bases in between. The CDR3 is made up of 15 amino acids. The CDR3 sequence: CASSLVGPGVEKLFF. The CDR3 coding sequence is TGCGCCAGCAGCTTGGTCGGGCCCGGCGTTGAAAAACTGTTTTTT.

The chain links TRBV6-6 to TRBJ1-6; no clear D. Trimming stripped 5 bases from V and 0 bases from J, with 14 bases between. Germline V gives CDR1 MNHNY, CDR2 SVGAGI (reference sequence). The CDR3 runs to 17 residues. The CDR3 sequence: CASSLRGGSSYNSPLHF. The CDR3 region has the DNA TGTGCCAGCAGTCTACGGGGAGGGAGCTCCTATAATTCACCCCTCCACTTT.

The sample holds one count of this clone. As DNA, the CDR3 is TGTGCCAGTAGCAACCCGCGAGGGTCGGGTGAAAAACTGTTTTTT. Protein sequence: CASSNPRGSGEKLFF. The rearrangement links TRBV19 to TRBJ1-4; D uncertain. V lost 6 bases to trimming and J lost 7 bases, with 18 bases between them. Germline CDR1 is LNHDA and CDR2 is SQIVND (reference sequence). The CDR3 extends over 15 amino acids.

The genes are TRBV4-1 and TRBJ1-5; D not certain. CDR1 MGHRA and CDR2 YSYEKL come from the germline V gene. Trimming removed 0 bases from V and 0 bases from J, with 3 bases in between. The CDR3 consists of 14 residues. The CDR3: CASSQEGSNQPQHF. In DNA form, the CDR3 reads TGCGCCAGCAGCCAAGAGGGTAGCAATCAGCCCCAGCATTTT.

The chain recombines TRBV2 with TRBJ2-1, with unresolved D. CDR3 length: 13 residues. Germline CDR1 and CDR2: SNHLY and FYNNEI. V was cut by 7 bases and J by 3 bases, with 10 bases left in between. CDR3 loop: CASKDRIYNEQFF. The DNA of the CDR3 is TGTGCCAGCAAGGACCGGATCTACAATGAGCAGTTCTTC.

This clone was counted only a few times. CDR3 sequence (DNA): TGTGCCATCAAGGTCAGGGAAAACTACGAGCAGTACTTC. Encoded protein: CAIKVRENYEQYF. The V gene is TRBV10-3, the J gene TRBJ2-7; weak D call: TRBD1 (5 bases). The CDR3 is 13 residues long. The germline CDR1 and CDR2 sequences are ENHRY and SYGVKD. Trimming stripped 7 bases from V and 3 bases from J, with 13 bases between.

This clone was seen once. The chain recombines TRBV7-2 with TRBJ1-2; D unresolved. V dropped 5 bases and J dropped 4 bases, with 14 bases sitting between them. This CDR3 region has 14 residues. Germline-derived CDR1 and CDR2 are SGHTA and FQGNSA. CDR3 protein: CASSRRTGTYGYTF. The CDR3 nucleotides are TGTGCCAGCAGCCGGCGGACGGGAACCTATGGCTACACCTTC.

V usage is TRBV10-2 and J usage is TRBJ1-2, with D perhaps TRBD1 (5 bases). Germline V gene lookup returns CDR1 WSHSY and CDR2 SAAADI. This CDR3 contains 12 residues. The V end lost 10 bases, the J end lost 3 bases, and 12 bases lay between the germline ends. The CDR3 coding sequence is TGCGCCACGTCCCGGGACGACTATGGCTACACCTTC. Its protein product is CATSRDDYGYTF.

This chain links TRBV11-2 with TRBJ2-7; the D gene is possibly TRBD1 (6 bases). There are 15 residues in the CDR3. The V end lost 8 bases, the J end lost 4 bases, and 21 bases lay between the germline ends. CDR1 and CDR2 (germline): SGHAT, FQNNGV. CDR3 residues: CASAWGPDSQYEQYF. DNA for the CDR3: TGTGCCAGCGCTTGGGGTCCGGACAGTCAGTACGAGCAGTACTTC.